The 29 T cell receptor beta chains given below trace back to one sample, sequenced in a study of blood T cell repertoires in COVID-19 (dated by TCRdb to the early 2020s). The library was prepared using the immunoSEQ multiplex PCR assay. Held by TCRdb, this immuneACCESS table contains in-frame sequences only and omits some clones. Under half of the omission traces to an unresolved V gene where checked; the cause of the rest is unknown. In this sample the table shows roughly 230,000 clones, roughly 84% of which occur a single time. The leading ten clones occupy approximately 6.6% of the sample. The sample taken for sequencing was PBMCs or T cells enriched from blood (not recorded which). Source of these receptors: a woman aged 45-60 years who had been exposed to COVID-19.

This rearrangement joins TRBV5-4 to TRBJ2-1, with D perhaps matching TRBD1 (5 bases). CDR3 length: 14 residues. The ends were cut back, 0 bases at V and 8 bases at J, with 12 bases in the middle. In germline, CDR1 is SGHNT, CDR2 YYREEE (reference sequence). CDR3 loop: CASSLVTVQDEQFF. The CDR3 bases are TGTGCCAGCAGCTTGGTGACAGTACAAGATGAGCAGTTCTTC.

J is TRBJ1-1 and V is TRBV24-1; a weak D match, TRBD1 (5 bases). V lost 7 bases and J lost 1, with 15 bases in between. Germline CDR1 and CDR2: KGHDR and SFDVKD. CDR3 length equals 15 residues. CDR3 DNA: TGTGCCACCAGACCAGAGGGGAGGGGGAACACTGAAGCTTTCTTT. This sequence encodes CATRPEGRGNTEAFF.

The chain is built from TRBV7-9 and TRBJ1-1; TRBD1 might be the D (6 bases). Trimming shortened V by 5 bases and J by 8 bases, and 12 bases separated the two germline ends. This CDR3 spans 12 amino acids. Germline V CDR1 and CDR2: SEHNR, FQNEAQ (reference sequence). DNA of the CDR3: TGTGCCAGCAGCCGTTCAGGGACAGAAGCTTTCTTT. This translates into CASSRSGTEAFF.

The genes are TRBV9 and TRBJ2-1; TRBD2 aligns across 8 bases. Per the germline V gene, CDR1 is SGDLS and CDR2 is YYNGEE. The CDR3 is made up of 15 amino acids. Trimming removed 4 bases from V and 6 bases from J; junction bases left unmatched: 9. CDR3 DNA: TGTGCCAGCAGCATCCTCGGGGGGGCTGGCAATGAGCAGTTCTTC. Its protein is CASSILGGAGNEQFF.

V gene TRBV28 combines with J gene TRBJ1-2; D may be TRBD1 (6 bases). The CDR3 has 13 amino acids. V was pared by 4 bases and J by 5 bases, with 11 bases between. The germline V gene has CDR1 MDHEN and CDR2 SYDVKM. The CDR3 coding sequence is TGTGCCAGCAGTTCGCAGGGGCCATATGGCTACACCTTC. Amino acids: CASSSQGPYGYTF.

This clone was found once. This chain uses TRBV20-1 with TRBJ1-4; D is perhaps TRBD1 (5 bases). Germline CDR1 DFQATT, CDR2 SNEGSKA (reference sequence). Trimming removed 3 bases from V and 7 bases from J, with 18 bases in between. This CDR3 spans 15 amino acids. Here the CDR3 DNA reads TGCAGTGCTAGTAAGCCAGGGCAGGGATTTGAAAAACTGTTTTTT. As protein: CSASKPGQGFEKLFF.

The V call is TRBV19, the J call TRBJ2-2, with TRBD2 identical over 11 bases. The CDR3 spans 15 residues. J was trimmed by 6 bases and V by 3 bases; bases with no gene match: 3. Germline CDR1 and CDR2: LNHDA and SQIVND (reference sequence). CDR3 protein: CASSISGGASGELFF. Here the CDR3 DNA reads TGTGCCAGTAGTATTAGCGGGGGGGCTTCCGGGGAGCTGTTTTTT.

This clone was detected once. V is TRBV28 and J is TRBJ1-1, with D unclear. V was trimmed by 3 bases and J by 1 base, leaving 9 bases between them. CDR1 and CDR2 from the germline V gene are MDHEN and SYDVKM. This CDR3 spans 14 amino acids. The chain's CDR3 is CASSLIGQNTEAFF. CDR3 in DNA: TGTGCCAGCAGTTTGATTGGGCAGAACACTGAAGCTTTCTTT.

This clone showed up just a few times. This rearrangement joins TRBV2 to TRBJ1-1, with TRBD1 as a possible D gene (6 bases). Trimming removed 0 bases at V and 10 bases at J, with 15 bases between. The germline V gene has CDR1 SNHLY and CDR2 FYNNEI. The CDR3 loop spans 14 amino acids. The CDR3 loop reads CASSEALGGGGAFF. The DNA for the CDR3 is TGTGCCAGCAGTGAAGCGCTCGGAGGGGGGGGAGCTTTCTTT.

DNA for the CDR3: TGTGCCATCAGTTCCAGGGGGCAGGACACTGAAGCTTTCTTT. This translates into CAISSRGQDTEAFF. This sequence joins TRBV10-3 and TRBJ1-1, with 8 bases matching TRBD1. The V segment lost 5 bases and the J segment 3 bases; nucleotides outside the gene matches: 5. The CDR3 length is 14 residues. Germline loops: CDR1 ENHRY, CDR2 SYGVKD.

This clone has a single count. The V gene is TRBV29-1, the J gene TRBJ1-2; maybe TRBD1 (5 bases). The CDR3 runs to 13 residues. V was shortened by 4 bases and J by 2 bases, with 11 bases between the two germline ends. Germline V CDR1 and CDR2: SQVTM, ANQGSEA. The CDR3, as DNA: TGCAGCGTTGTCAATCCAGGGAACTATGGCTACACCTTC. Translated: CSVVNPGNYGYTF.

This chain joins TRBV11-2 and TRBJ2-3; 11 bases are shared with TRBD2. The germline gives CDR1 SGHAT, CDR2 FQNNGV. J gave up 3 bases and V 2 bases, and 10 bases lay outside the gene matches. The CDR3 length is 18 residues. CDR3 sequence: CASSLRFPSGGRTDTQYF. DNA for the CDR3: TGTGCCAGCAGCTTACGGTTCCCTAGCGGGGGGCGGACAGATACGCAGTATTTT.

The rearrangement joins TRBV28 to TRBJ1-1, with D uncertain. The CDR3 totals 11 residues. Between the trimmed V and J ends, which lost 2 bases and 5 bases, there was a span of 3 bases. In germline, CDR1 is MDHEN, CDR2 SYDVKM. Here the CDR3 reads CASSLRTEAFF. CDR3 bases: TGTGCCAGCAGTTTACGGACTGAAGCTTTCTTT.

Here the CDR3 reads CASSFLGQGNSPLHF. CDR3 nucleotides: TGTGCCAGTAGCTTCCTGGGACAGGGTAATTCACCCCTCCACTTT. The rearrangement uses TRBV19 and TRBJ1-6, with 9 bases fitting TRBD1. The CDR3 runs 15 residues. J was trimmed by 6 bases and V by 6 bases; bases with no gene match: 6. The V gene's germline CDR1 is LNHDA and CDR2 SQIVND (reference sequence).

The chain carries TRBV5-8 and TRBJ2-7; D possibly corresponds to TRBD1 (6 bases). The V gene lost 0 bases and the J gene lost 9 bases, with 16 bases spanning the gap. Per germline, CDR1 SGHTS and CDR2 YDEGEE. The CDR3 is 14 residues long. CDR3 nucleotide sequence: TGTGCCAGCAGCTTGGTGGGGGCTGAAACCGGGCAGTACTTC. Protein product: CASSLVGAETGQYF.

This chain connects TRBV4-2 to TRBJ1-5; no firm D call. CDR3 length: 15 amino acids. Germline V gene sequence: CDR1 LGHNA, CDR2 YNFKEQ. V shed 0 bases and J shed 1 base, with 7 bases lying between them. CDR3 in DNA: TGTGCCAGCAGCCAAGAGAGTCGGAGCAATCAGCCCCAGCATTTT. This translates into CASSQESRSNQPQHF.

The chain has TRBV11-3 and TRBJ2-7, with 9 bases identical to TRBD1. The CDR3 length is 15 residues. Per the germline V gene, CDR1 is SGHNT and CDR2 is YENEEA. Trimming at V came to 6 bases and at J to 6 bases, leaving 12 bases not matched to a gene. The DNA of the CDR3 is TGTGCCAGCAGGTCACCGGGGACAGGGATTAGCGAGCAGTACTTC. Protein sequence: CASRSPGTGISEQYF. The variable domain in full, with the rest retrieved from reference TRBV11-3 and TRBJ2-7, is EAGVVQSPRYKIIEKKQPVAFWCNPISGHNTLYWYLQNLGQGPELLIRYENEEAVDDSQLPKDRFSAERLKGVDSTLKIQPAELGDSAVYLCASRSPGTGISEQYFGPGTRLTVT.

This chain connects TRBV24-1 to TRBJ1-2; 7 bases align to TRBD1. Per the germline V gene, CDR1 is KGHDR and CDR2 is SFDVKD. The CDR3 covers 13 residues. V was pared by 3 bases and J by 6 bases, with 3 bases of the junction left unmatched. The CDR3 nucleotides are TGTGCCACCAGTGATAACAGGGGCCATGGCTACACCTTC. Its protein product is CATSDNRGHGYTF.

The rearrangement joins TRBV5-1 to TRBJ2-1, with D unresolved. The CDR3 sequence is 15 residues long. V was clipped by 4 bases and J by 2 bases, with 13 bases between them. Germline CDR1 and CDR2: SGHRS and YFSETQ. In DNA, the CDR3 is TGCGCCAGCAGCCGCGACCCAGGTCCCTACAATGAGCAGTTCTTC. Protein: CASSRDPGPYNEQFF. The full variable domain, rest sourced from reference TRBV5-1 and TRBJ2-1, is KAGVTQTPRYLIKTRGQQVTLSCSPISGHRSVSWYQQTPGQGLQFLFEYFSETQRNKGNFPGRFSGRQFSNSRSEMNVSTLELGDSALYLCASSRDPGPYNEQFFGPGTRLTVL.

The chain employs TRBV30 and TRBJ2-3; no definite D call. In germline, CDR1 is GTSNPN, CDR2 SVGIG (reference sequence). V lost 3 bases, J lost 3 bases, and 7 bases lay in between. The CDR3 loop spans 12 amino acids. The CDR3 DNA follows: TGTGCCTGGAGCCTTTCTACAGATACGCAGTATTTT. This sequence encodes CAWSLSTDTQYF.

In its sample, this clone was seen once. This chain links TRBV12-3 or TRBV12-4 with TRBJ1-2; D ambiguous. The CDR3 has 12 amino acids. Trimming removed 5 bases at V and 4 bases at J, with 8 bases between. The CDR3 DNA sequence: TGTGCCAGCAGTCGAGCTGGCTATGGCTACACCTTC. Residues: CASSRAGYGYTF.

The rearrangement joins TRBV30 to TRBJ1-2; 7 nucleotides align to TRBD1. In germline, CDR1 is GTSNPN, CDR2 SVGIG (reference sequence). The J segment lost 8 bases and the V segment lost 3 bases, leaving 9 bases of the junction unmatched. The CDR3 loop spans 13 amino acids. The CDR3 loop reads CAWRTGTVGGYTF. For the CDR3, the DNA is TGTGCCTGGAGGACCGGGACAGTGGGGGGCTACACCTTC.

V is TRBV27 and J is TRBJ2-5, with D maybe TRBD2 (5 bases). This CDR3 has 14 residues. CDR1 is MNHEY, CDR2 SMNVEV, per germline (reference sequence). The germline V and J ends were trimmed by 5 bases and 1 base, with 11 bases remaining between them. This chain's CDR3 is CASSSGSPQETQYF. CDR3 in DNA: TGTGCCAGCAGTAGCGGTAGCCCCCAAGAGACCCAGTACTTC.

The J gene is TRBJ1-5, the V gene TRBV19; D ambiguous. Trimming left V 9 bases short and J 5 bases short, with 14 bases between. The CDR3 runs to 13 residues. CDR1 is LNHDA, CDR2 SQIVND, per germline (reference sequence). CDR3: CASDLSDYQPQHF. CDR3 nucleotide sequence: TGTGCCAGCGACTTATCTGATTATCAGCCCCAGCATTTT.

This clone has a single count. V is TRBV2 and J is TRBJ1-1; 9 bases map to TRBD1. Germline CDR1 and CDR2: SNHLY and FYNNEI. CDR3 length: 14 amino acids. The V gene end was trimmed by 8 bases and the J gene end by 3 bases; junction bases not matched to a gene: 7. The CDR3 reads CASRWTGEHTEAFF. The CDR3, as DNA: TGTGCCAGCCGGTGGACAGGGGAGCACACTGAAGCTTTCTTT.

V and J are TRBV12-5 and TRBJ2-2; D is possibly TRBD2 (5 bases). From germline, CDR1 is LGHNT and CDR2 FRNRAP. Trimming pared 0 bases from V and 5 bases from J, leaving 13 bases between. The CDR3 totals 16 residues. For the CDR3, the DNA is TGTGCTAGTGGTTTGGTAGCCTCGGGAAGAACCGGGGAGCTGTTTTTT. This sequence encodes CASGLVASGRTGELFF.

The V and J genes are TRBV19 and TRBJ1-5; 9 bases are shared with TRBD1. Germline lookup yields CDR1 LNHDA and CDR2 SQIVND (reference sequence). The junction had 3 bases not matched to a gene; V was cut back by 3 bases and J by 3 bases. There are 15 residues in the CDR3. CDR3 region: CASSMGQGINQPQHF. The CDR3 DNA reads as TGTGCCAGTAGTATGGGACAGGGAATCAATCAGCCCCAGCATTTT.

The rearrangement joins TRBV18 to TRBJ2-5; D call uncertain. Germline CDR1 reads KGHSH; CDR2 reads LQKENI. Trimming took 3 bases from V and 5 from J, leaving 10 bases between them. The CDR3 runs to 13 residues. In DNA, the CDR3 is TGTGCCAGCTCACCTAGAGGTGGGGAGACCCAGTACTTC. Translation gives CASSPRGGETQYF. Looking up the rest from reference TRBV18 and TRBJ2-5 gives the full variable domain: NAGVMQNPRHLVRRRGQEARLRCSPMKGHSHVYWYRQLPEEGLKFMVYLQKENIIDESGMPKERFSAEFPKEGPSILRIQQVVRGDSAAYFCASSPRGGETQYFGPGTRLLVL.

The chain joins TRBV9 to TRBJ2-6; perhaps TRBD1 as D (6 bases). V gave up 3 bases and J gave up 0 bases, with 16 bases separating them. The CDR3 consists of 18 residues. The germline V gene has CDR1 SGDLS and CDR2 YYNGEE. CDR3 nucleotide sequence: TGTGCCAGCAGCGCCTCCGGGACATCTAACTCTGGGGCCAACGTCCTGACTTTC. Protein sequence: CASSASGTSNSGANVLTF.